The TCR beta chain described here comes from a study of CD8 T cells in ankylosing spondylitis. Notes on the study in general: Ankylosing spondylitis blood appeared to be characterized by a TCR beta motif of eight or nine highly homologous variants. Disease-linked clones were reportedly significantly enriched in matched ankylosing spondylitis synovial fluid. Earlier literature documents some of the motif variants in reactive arthritis synovial fluid and blood.

Of note for this clonotype: Antigen unknown.

A quantitative 5'-RACE method, one with molecular barcodes, was used to make TCR beta libraries. TCRdb called the 5' RACE reads again in MiXCR, with one record for every CDR3 protein. The table shows approximately 300,000 distinct CDR3 sequences, with roughly 8% occurring only once. After removal of 5 bases from V and 4 bases from J, the junction contained 5 bases not matched to a gene. The CDR3 runs to 14 residues. The chain couples TRBV12-3 or TRBV12-4 to TRBJ2-1, with 7 positions matching TRBD2. The clonotype comes from a male donor with ankylosing spondylitis. The sample was blood, either unsorted or a sorted T cell fraction (not recorded which). The CDR3 coding sequence is TGTGCCAGCAGTGAGGGGCGGGGGTACAATGAGCAGTTCTTC. Its translation is CASSEGRGYNEQFF.